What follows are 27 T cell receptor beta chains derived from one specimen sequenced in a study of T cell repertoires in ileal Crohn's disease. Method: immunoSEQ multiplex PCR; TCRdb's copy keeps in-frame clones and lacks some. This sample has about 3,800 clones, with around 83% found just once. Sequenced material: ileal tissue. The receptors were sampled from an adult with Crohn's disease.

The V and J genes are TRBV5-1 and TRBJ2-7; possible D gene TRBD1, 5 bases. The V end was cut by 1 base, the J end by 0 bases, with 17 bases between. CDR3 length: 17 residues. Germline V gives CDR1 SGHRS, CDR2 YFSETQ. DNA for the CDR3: TGCGCCAGCAGCTTGTGGGGCAGGTCCTTTAGCTCCTACGAGCAGTACTTC. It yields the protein CASSLWGRSFSSYEQYF.

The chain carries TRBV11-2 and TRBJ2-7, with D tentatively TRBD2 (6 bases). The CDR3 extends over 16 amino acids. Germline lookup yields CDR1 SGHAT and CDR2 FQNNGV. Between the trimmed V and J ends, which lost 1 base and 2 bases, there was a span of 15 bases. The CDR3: CASSLVSSGGTYEQYF. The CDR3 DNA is TGTGCCAGCAGCTTAGTTAGTAGCGGAGGCACCTACGAGCAGTACTTC.

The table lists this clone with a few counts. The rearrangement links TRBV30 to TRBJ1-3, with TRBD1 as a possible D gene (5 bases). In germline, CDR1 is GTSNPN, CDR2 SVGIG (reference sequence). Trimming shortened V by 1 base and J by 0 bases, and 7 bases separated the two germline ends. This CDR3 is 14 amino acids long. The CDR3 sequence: CAWSGGGSGNTIYF. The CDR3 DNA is TGTGCCTGGAGTGGGGGGGGCTCTGGAAACACCATATATTTT.

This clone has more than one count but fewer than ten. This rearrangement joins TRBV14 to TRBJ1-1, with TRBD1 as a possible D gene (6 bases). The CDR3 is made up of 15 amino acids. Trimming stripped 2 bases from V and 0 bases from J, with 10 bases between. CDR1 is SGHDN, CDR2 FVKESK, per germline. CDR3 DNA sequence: TGTGCCAGCAGCCAAATGGGGGCTGTGAACACTGAAGCTTTCTTT. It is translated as CASSQMGAVNTEAFF.

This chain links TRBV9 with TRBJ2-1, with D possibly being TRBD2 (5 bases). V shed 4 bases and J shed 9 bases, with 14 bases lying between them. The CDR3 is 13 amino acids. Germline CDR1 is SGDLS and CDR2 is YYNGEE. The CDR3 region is CASSQTSEGEQFF. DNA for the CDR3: TGTGCCAGCAGCCAAACCTCTGAGGGTGAGCAGTTCTTC.

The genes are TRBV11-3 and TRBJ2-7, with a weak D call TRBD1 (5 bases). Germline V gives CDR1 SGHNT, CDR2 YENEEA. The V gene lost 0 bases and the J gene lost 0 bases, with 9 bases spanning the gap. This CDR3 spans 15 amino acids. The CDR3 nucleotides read TGTGCCAGCAGCTTAGATCAAGACAGCTCCTACGAGCAGTACTTC. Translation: CASSLDQDSSYEQYF.

The CDR3 reads CASSLDSGSYNEQFF. CDR3 in DNA: TGTGCCAGCAGCTTAGATTCAGGGTCCTACAATGAGCAGTTCTTC. The gene calls are TRBV11-2 and TRBJ2-1; D may be TRBD1 (5 bases). Trimming removed 0 bases at V and 1 base at J, with 7 bases between. CDR3 length: 15 residues. CDR1 is SGHAT, CDR2 FQNNGV, per germline.

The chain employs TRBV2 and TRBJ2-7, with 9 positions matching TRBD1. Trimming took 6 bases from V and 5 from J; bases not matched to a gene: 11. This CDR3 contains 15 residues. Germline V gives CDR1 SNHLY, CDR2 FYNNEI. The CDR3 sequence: CASRSGTGNFNEQYF. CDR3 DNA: TGTGCCAGCAGATCCGGGACAGGGAATTTCAACGAGCAGTACTTC.

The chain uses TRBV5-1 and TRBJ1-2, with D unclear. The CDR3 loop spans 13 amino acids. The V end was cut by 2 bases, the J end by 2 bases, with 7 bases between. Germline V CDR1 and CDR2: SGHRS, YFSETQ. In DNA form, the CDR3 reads TGCGCCAGCAGCTTTGACAAGAACTATGGCTACACCTTC. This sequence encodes CASSFDKNYGYTF.

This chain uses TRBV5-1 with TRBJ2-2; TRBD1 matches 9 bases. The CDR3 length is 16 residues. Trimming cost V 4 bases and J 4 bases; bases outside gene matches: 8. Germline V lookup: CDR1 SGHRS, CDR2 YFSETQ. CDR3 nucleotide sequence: TGCGCCAGCAGCCCGGAAGGACAGGGGACCACCGGGGAGCTGTTTTTT. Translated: CASSPEGQGTTGELFF.

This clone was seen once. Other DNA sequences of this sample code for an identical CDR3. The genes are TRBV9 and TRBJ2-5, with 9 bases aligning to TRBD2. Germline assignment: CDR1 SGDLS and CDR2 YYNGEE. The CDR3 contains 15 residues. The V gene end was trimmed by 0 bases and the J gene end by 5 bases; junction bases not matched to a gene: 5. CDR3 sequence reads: CASSVDSGRGETQYF. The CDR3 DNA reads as TGTGCCAGCAGCGTAGATAGCGGGAGAGGGGAGACCCAGTACTTC.

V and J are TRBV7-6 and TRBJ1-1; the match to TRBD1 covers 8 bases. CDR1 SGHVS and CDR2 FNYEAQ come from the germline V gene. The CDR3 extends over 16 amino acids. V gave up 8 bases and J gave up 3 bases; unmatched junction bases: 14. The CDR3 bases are TGTGCCAGCTGGCCGGCTGCAGGGGGCGCGTACACTGAAGCTTTCTTT. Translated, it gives CASWPAAGGAYTEAFF.

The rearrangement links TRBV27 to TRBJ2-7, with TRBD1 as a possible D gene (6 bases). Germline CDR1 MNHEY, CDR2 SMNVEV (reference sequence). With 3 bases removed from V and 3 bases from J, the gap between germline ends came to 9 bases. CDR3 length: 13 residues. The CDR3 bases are TGTGCCAGCAGTTTTGAACAGGGCTACGAGCAGTACTTC. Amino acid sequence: CASSFEQGYEQYF.

The CDR3: CASRLEASGSYEQYF. The DNA for the CDR3 is TGTGCAAGTCGCTTAGAGGCTAGCGGATCCTACGAGCAGTACTTC. This chain uses TRBV12-2 with TRBJ2-7; the table names TRBD2, a call not compared with the DNA. TRBV12-2 is annotated as a pseudogene. The CDR3 spans 15 residues.

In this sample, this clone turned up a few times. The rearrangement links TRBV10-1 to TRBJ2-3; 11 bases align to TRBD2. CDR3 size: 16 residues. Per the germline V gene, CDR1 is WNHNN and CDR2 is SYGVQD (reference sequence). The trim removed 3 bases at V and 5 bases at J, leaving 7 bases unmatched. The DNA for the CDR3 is TGCGCCAGCAGTGACCCTCGAGGGACTAGCGGAGATACGCAGTATTTT. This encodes CASSDPRGTSGDTQYF.

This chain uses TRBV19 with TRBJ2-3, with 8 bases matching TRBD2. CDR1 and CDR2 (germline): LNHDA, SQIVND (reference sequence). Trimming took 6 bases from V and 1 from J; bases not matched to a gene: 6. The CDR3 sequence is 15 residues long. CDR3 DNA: TGTGCCAGTAGACGAGCGGGAGAAGGCACAGATACGCAGTATTTT. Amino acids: CASRRAGEGTDTQYF.

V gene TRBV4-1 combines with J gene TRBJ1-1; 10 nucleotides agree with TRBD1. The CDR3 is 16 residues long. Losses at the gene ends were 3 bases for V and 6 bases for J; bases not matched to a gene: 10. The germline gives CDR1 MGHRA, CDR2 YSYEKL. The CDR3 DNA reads TGCGCCAGCAGCCACATACCGGGACAGGGGTTCGCTGAAGCTTTCTTT. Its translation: CASSHIPGQGFAEAFF.

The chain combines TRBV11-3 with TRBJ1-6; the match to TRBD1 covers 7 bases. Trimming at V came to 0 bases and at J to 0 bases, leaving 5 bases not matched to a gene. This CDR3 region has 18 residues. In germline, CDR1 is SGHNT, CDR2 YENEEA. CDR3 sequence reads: CASSLDWDSSSYNSPLHF. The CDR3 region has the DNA TGTGCCAGCAGCTTAGATTGGGACAGCAGCTCCTATAATTCACCCCTCCACTTT.

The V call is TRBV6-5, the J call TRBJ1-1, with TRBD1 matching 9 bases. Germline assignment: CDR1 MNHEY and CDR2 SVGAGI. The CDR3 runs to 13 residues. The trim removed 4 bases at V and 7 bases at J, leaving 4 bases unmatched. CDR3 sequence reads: CASSFTGGGEAFF. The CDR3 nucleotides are TGTGCCAGCAGTTTTACAGGGGGCGGTGAAGCTTTCTTT.

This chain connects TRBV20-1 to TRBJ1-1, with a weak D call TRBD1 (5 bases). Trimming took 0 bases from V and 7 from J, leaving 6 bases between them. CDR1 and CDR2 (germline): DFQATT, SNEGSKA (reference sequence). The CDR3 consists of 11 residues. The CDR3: CSARDRDEAFF. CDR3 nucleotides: TGCAGTGCTAGAGACAGGGATGAAGCTTTCTTT.

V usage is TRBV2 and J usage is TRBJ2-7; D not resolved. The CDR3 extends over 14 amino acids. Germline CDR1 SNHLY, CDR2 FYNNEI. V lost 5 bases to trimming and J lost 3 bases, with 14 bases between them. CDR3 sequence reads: CASSLSRLNYEQYF. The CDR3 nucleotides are TGTGCCAGCAGTTTGTCCCGACTGAACTACGAGCAGTACTTC.

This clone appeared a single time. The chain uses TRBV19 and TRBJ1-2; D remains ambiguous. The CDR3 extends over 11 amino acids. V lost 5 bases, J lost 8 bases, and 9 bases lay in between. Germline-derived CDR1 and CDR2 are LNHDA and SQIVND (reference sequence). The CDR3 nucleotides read TGTGCCAGTAGTTGGAGCCGGGGCTACACCTTC. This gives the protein CASSWSRGYTF.

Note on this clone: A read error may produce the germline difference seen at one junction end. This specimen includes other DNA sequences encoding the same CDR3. The CDR3 region has the DNA TGCGCCAGCAGCGTAGGCCCGACAGGTTCCTACGAGCAGTACTTC. Protein: CASSVGPTGSYEQYF. The chain is built from TRBV9 and TRBJ2-7, with a tentative D call TRBD1 (6 bases). From germline, CDR1 is SGDLS and CDR2 YYNGEE. The CDR3 has 15 residues.

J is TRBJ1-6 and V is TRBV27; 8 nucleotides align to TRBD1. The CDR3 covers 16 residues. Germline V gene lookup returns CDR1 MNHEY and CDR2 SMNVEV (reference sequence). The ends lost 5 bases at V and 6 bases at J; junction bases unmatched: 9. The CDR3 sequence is CASSPRPGQVNSPLHF. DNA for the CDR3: TGTGCCAGCAGTCCCCGGCCGGGACAGGTTAATTCACCCCTCCACTTT.

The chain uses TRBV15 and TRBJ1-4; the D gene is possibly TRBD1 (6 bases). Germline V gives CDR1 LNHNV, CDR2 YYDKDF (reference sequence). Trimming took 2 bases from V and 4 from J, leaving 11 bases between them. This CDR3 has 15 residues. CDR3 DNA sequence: TGTGCCACCAGCAGACCAACAGGGTATAATGAAAAACTGTTTTTT. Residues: CATSRPTGYNEKLFF.

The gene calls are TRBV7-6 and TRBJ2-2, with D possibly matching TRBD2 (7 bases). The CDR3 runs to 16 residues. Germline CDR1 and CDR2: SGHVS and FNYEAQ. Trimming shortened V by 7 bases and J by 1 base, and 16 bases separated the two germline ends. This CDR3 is CASTSPGGGNTGELFF. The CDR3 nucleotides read TGTGCCAGCACCTCTCCGGGGGGCGGGAACACCGGGGAGCTGTTTTTT.

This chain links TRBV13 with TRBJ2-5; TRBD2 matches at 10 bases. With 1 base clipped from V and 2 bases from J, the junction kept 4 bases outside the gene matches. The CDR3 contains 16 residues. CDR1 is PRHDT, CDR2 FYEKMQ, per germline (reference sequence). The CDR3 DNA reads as TGTGCCAGCAGCTTAGTTCCAGCGGGGGGGCAAGAGACCCAGTACTTC. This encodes CASSLVPAGGQETQYF.